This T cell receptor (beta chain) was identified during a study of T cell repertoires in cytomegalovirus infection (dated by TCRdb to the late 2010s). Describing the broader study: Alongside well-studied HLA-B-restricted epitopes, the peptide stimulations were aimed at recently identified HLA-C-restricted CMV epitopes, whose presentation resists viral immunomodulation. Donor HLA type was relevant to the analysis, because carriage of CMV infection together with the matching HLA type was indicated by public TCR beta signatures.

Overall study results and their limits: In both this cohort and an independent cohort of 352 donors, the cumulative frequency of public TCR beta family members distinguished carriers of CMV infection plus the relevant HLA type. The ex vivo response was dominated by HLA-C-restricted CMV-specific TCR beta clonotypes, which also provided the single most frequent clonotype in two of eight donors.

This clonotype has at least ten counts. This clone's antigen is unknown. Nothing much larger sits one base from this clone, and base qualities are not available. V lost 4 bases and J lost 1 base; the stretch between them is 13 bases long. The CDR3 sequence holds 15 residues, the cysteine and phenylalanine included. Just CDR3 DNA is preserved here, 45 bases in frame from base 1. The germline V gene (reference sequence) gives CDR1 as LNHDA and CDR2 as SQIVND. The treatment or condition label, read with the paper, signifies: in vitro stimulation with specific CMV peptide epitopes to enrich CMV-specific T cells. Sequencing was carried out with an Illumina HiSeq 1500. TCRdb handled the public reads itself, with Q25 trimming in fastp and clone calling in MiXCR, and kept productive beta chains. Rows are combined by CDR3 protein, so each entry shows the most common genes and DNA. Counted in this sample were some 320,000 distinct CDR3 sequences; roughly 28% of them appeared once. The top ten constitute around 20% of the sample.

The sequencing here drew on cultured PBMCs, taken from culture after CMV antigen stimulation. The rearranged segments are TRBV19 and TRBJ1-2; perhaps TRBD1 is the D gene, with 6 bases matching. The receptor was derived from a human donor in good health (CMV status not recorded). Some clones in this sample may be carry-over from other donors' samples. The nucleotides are TGTGCCAGTAGTACGGGACACCCGATTAACTATGGCTACACCTTC. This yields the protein CASSTGHPINYGYTF. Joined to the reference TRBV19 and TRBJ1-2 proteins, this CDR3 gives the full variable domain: DGGITQSPKYLFRKEGQNVTLSCEQNLNHDAMYWYRQDPGQGLRLIYYSQIVNDFQKGDIAEGYSVSREKKESFPLTVTSAQKNPTAFYLCASSTGHPINYGYTFGSGTRLTVV.